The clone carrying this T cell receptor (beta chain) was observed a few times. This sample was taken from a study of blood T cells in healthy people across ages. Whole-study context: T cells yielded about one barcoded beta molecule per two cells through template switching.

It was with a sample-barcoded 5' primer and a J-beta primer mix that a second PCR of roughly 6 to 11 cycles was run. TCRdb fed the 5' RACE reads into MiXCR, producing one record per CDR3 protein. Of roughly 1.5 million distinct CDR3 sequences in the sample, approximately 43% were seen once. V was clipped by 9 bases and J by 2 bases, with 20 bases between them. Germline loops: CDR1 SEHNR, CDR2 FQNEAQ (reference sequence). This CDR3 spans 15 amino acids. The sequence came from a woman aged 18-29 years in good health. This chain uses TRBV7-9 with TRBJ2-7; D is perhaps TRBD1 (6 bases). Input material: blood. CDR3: CARTTPDRSTYEQYF. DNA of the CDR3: TGTGCCAGAACCACCCCGGACAGAAGTACCTACGAGCAGTACTTC.